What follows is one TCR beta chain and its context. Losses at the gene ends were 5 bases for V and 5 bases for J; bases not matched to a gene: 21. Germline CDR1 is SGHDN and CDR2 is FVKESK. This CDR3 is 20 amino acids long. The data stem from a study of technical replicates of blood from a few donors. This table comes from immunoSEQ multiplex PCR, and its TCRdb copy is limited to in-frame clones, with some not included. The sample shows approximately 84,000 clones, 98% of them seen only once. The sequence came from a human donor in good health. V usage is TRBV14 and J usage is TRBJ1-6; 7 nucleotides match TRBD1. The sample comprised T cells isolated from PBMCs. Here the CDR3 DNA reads TGTGCCAGCAGCACTCTCCAACAGGACAGGTTCAATGGGAATAATTCACCCCTCCACTTT. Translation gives CASSTLQQDRFNGNNSPLHF.